This T cell receptor beta chain comes out of a study of shared clonotypes between healthy human individuals. About the research overall: Each donor's CD8 memory used one plate, CD8 naive two, each CD4 subset three.

Trimming took 10 bases from V and 1 from J; bases not matched to a gene: 6. CDR3 length: 13 residues. From germline, CDR1 is KGHSH and CDR2 LQKENI. The protocol was immunoSEQ multiplex PCR, while the TCRdb copy is restricted to in-frame clones and leaves out a portion. Here the sample spans over 850,000 clones, roughly 74% being singletons. This receptor was obtained from a man in his late teens or twenties in good health. Some clones in this sample may be carry-over from other donors' samples. The V call is TRBV18, the J call TRBJ1-1; TRBD1 aligns across 7 bases. The sample consisted of memory CD4+ T cells from PBMCs. The subset here: CD45RA-negative fraction. CDR3 loop: CATSQGSNTEAFF. Here the CDR3 DNA reads TGTGCCACTTCACAGGGGTCGAACACTGAAGCTTTCTTT.